What follows are 31 T cell receptor beta chains derived from one specimen sequenced in a study of Ad26.COV2.S vaccination and SARS-CoV-2 variants. Produced via immunoSEQ multiplex PCR; TCRdb's table is partial and in-frame only. Counted here are some 460,000 clones, nearly 90% occurring once; the ten biggest clones make up approximately 1.7%. Treatment noted: roughly 19 received Ad26.COV2.S at low or high dose, single or two shots; a few received placebo; per-sample allocation not given. It was on day 63 after the first vaccine or placebo injection that samples were taken. The sample consisted of peripheral blood, taken in a trial of Ad26.COV2.S vaccine versus placebo. Receptors were obtained from a person aged 18-65 years who received the Ad26.COV2.S COVID-19 vaccine or a placebo.

CDR3 coding DNA: TGCGCCAGCAGCTTGGGGACACCCCGGGATACGCAGTATTTT. It encodes CASSLGTPRDTQYF. This rearrangement joins TRBV5-1 to TRBJ2-3, with D possibly matching TRBD1 (5 bases). Trimming took 0 bases from V and 6 from J, leaving 11 bases between them. CDR3 length: 14 amino acids. The V gene's germline CDR1 is SGHRS and CDR2 YFSETQ.

V gene TRBV9 combines with J gene TRBJ1-5; D is unresolved. The germline CDR1 and CDR2 sequences are SGDLS and YYNGEE. This CDR3 region has 14 residues. With 3 bases removed from V and 0 bases from J, the gap between germline ends came to 7 bases. This CDR3 is CASSADGSNQPQHF. The CDR3, as DNA: TGTGCCAGCAGCGCAGACGGTAGCAATCAGCCCCAGCATTTT.

Written as DNA, the CDR3 is TGTGCCAGCAGCAGGGCCGGATCGAGAAATGAGCAGTTCTTC. It codes for CASSRAGSRNEQFF. The chain carries TRBV28 and TRBJ2-1, with a weak D call TRBD1 (5 bases). This CDR3 is built from 14 residues. The ends were cut back, 6 bases at V and 7 bases at J, with 16 bases in the middle. Germline CDR1 MDHEN, CDR2 SYDVKM.

With regard to this clone: The same CDR3 can be traced to other DNA sequences in this sample. This chain links TRBV30 with TRBJ1-5, with D possibly being TRBD1 (5 bases). The CDR3 is 13 residues long. The ends were cut back, 0 bases at V and 6 bases at J, with 9 bases in the middle. CDR1 is GTSNPN, CDR2 SVGIG, per germline (reference sequence). The CDR3 region has the DNA TGTGCCTGGAGTGTACGGGGCAGTCAGCCCCAGCATTTT. Protein sequence: CAWSVRGSQPQHF.

The rearrangement links TRBV2 to TRBJ2-2; 8 nucleotides align to TRBD2. This CDR3 has 16 residues. Germline loops: CDR1 SNHLY, CDR2 FYNNEI. V trimming: 4 bases; J trimming: 4 bases; junction bases outside the gene matches: 8. The CDR3 DNA is TGTGCCAGCAGTGTGAACGGGGGGGCCGGCACCGGGGAGCTGTTTTTT. Its translation: CASSVNGGAGTGELFF.

The genes are TRBV28 and TRBJ2-7; D is ambiguous. The CDR3 is made up of 13 amino acids. The V gene's germline CDR1 is MDHEN and CDR2 SYDVKM. Trimming removed 2 bases from V and 6 bases from J, with 11 bases in between. The DNA of the CDR3 is TGTGCCAGCAGTTTACCTAGTGTCTCCGAGCAGTACTTC. As protein: CASSLPSVSEQYF.

Only a few counts were recorded for this clone. J is TRBJ1-6 and V is TRBV29-1, with D maybe TRBD1 (6 bases). V was trimmed by 4 bases and J by 4 bases, leaving 11 bases between them. The germline CDR1 and CDR2 sequences are SQVTM and ANQGSEA. CDR3 size: 14 residues. The CDR3 bases are TGCAGCGTTGCGTCGGACAGATATAATTCACCCCTCCACTTT. Its protein product is CSVASDRYNSPLHF.

The gene calls are TRBV6-5 and TRBJ1-4; a possible D gene is TRBD1 (5 bases). Germline CDR1 reads MNHEY; CDR2 reads SVGAGI. V lost 2 bases, J lost 3 bases, and 7 bases lay in between. This CDR3 contains 14 residues. CDR3 coding DNA: TGTGCCAGCAGTTACGGGACCTCTAATGAAAAACTGTTTTTT. Amino acid sequence: CASSYGTSNEKLFF.

This chain uses TRBV28 with TRBJ1-1, with D unresolved. The V gene's germline CDR1 is MDHEN and CDR2 SYDVKM. V was shortened by 8 bases and J by 0 bases, with 10 bases between the two germline ends. The CDR3 spans 13 residues. The CDR3 region has the DNA TGTGCCAGCTCTCCGAACCTGAACACTGAAGCTTTCTTT. It is translated as CASSPNLNTEAFF.

J is TRBJ2-3 and V is TRBV18, with D unclear. V lost 3 bases and J lost 2, with 9 bases in between. Looked up from germline, CDR1 is KGHSH and CDR2 is LQKENI. The CDR3 extends over 14 amino acids. CDR3 bases: TGTGCCAGCTCACCGGGCAGATCCACAGATACGCAGTATTTT. Translated: CASSPGRSTDTQYF.

The chain couples TRBV18 to TRBJ1-4, with D perhaps matching TRBD1 (6 bases). The CDR3 loop spans 15 amino acids. Germline CDR1 KGHSH, CDR2 LQKENI. Between the trimmed V and J ends, which lost 2 bases and 5 bases, there was a span of 12 bases. CDR3 in amino acids: CASSPSGTPNEKLFF. For the CDR3, the DNA is TGTGCCAGCTCACCATCCGGGACACCGAATGAAAAACTGTTTTTT. Based on the CDR3 plus reference TRBV18 and TRBJ1-4, the full variable domain is NAGVMQNPRHLVRRRGQEARLRCSPMKGHSHVYWYRQLPEEGLKFMVYLQKENIIDESGMPKERFSAEFPKEGPSILRIQQVVRGDSAAYFCASSPSGTPNEKLFFGSGTQLSVL.

The V call is TRBV25-1, the J call TRBJ2-5; a weak D match, TRBD2 (7 bases). In germline, CDR1 is MGHDK, CDR2 SYGVNS. There are 14 residues in the CDR3. Deletions cut 7 bases from V and 5 bases from J, with 17 bases between. For the CDR3, the DNA is TGTGCCAGCACCGATGGGGGGGCCGGGGAGACCCAGTACTTC. It translates to CASTDGGAGETQYF.

The chain joins TRBV11-3 to TRBJ2-5; 7 bases are a match to TRBD2. Germline assignment: CDR1 SGHNT and CDR2 YENEEA. The junction had 5 bases not matched to a gene; V was cut back by 4 bases and J by 9 bases. The CDR3 is 12 amino acids. The CDR3 sequence: CASSSTGGAQYF. CDR3 coding DNA: TGTGCCAGCAGCTCGACTGGGGGGGCCCAGTACTTC. The complete variable domain, with remaining parts taken from reference TRBV11-3 and TRBJ2-5, reads EAGVVQSPRYKIIEKKQPVAFWCNPISGHNTLYWYLQNLGQGPELLIRYENEEAVDDSQLPKDRFSAERLKGVDSTLKIQPAELGDSAVYLCASSSTGGAQYFGPGTRLLVL.

This clone was recorded a few times. The rearrangement links TRBV6-2 or TRBV6-3 to TRBJ1-5; 7 nucleotides match TRBD1. J was trimmed by 1 base and V by 5 bases; bases with no gene match: 8. CDR1 is MNHEY and CDR2 is SVGEGT in the germline V gene. The CDR3 sequence is 16 residues long. CDR3 in amino acids: CASSTGAGRSNQPQHF. In nucleotides, the CDR3 is TGTGCCAGCAGTACAGGGGCAGGCCGAAGCAATCAGCCCCAGCATTTT.

The genes are TRBV6-6 and TRBJ2-1, with D maybe TRBD1 (5 bases). The length of the CDR3 is 16 residues. V lost 0 bases, J lost 2 bases, and 11 bases lay in between. The germline CDR1 and CDR2 sequences are MNHNY and SVGAGI (reference sequence). The CDR3 protein is CASSYSTTDPYNEQFF. CDR3 sequence (DNA): TGTGCCAGCAGTTACTCGACGACAGACCCCTACAATGAGCAGTTCTTC.

CDR3: CASSLFGTASYEQYF. CDR3 in DNA: TGTGCCAGCAGCTTATTCGGGACAGCCTCCTACGAGCAGTACTTC. The rearrangement links TRBV7-9 to TRBJ2-7; 7 bases are shared with TRBD1. V dropped 2 bases and J dropped 0; count of bases not matched to a gene: 4. CDR3 length: 15 residues. The germline V gene encodes CDR1 SEHNR and CDR2 FQNEAQ (reference sequence).

As DNA, the CDR3 is TGTGCCAGCAGTTATTTGGGGTTGGAACCAAGCTACGAGCAGTACTTC. It translates to CASSYLGLEPSYEQYF. V usage is TRBV27 and J usage is TRBJ2-7; no clear D. The CDR3 spans 16 residues. The V gene's germline CDR1 is MNHEY and CDR2 SMNVEV (reference sequence). Trimming stripped 4 bases from V and 3 bases from J, with 19 bases between.

The chain joins TRBV23-1 to TRBJ1-5; the match to TRBD1 covers 7 bases. TRBV23-1 falls under the ORF class, with uncertain function. The length of the CDR3 is 18 residues. Trimming at V came to 2 bases and at J to 2 bases, leaving 12 bases not matched to a gene. The CDR3 region has the DNA TGCGCCAGCAGTCAACCTCCTCGACAGGGATGGGGCAATCAGCCCCAGCATTTT. This translates into CASSQPPRQGWGNQPQHF.

J is TRBJ1-2 and V is TRBV3-1 (or the pseudogene TRBV3-2); 8 bases agree with TRBD1. Germline V gives CDR1 LGHDT, CDR2 YNNKEL (reference sequence). Trimming removed 5 bases from V and 7 bases from J; junction bases left unmatched: 15. This CDR3 contains 16 residues. CDR3 amino acids: CASSKSGAGGYGGYTF. The CDR3 nucleotides read TGTGCCAGCAGCAAAAGCGGGGCAGGGGGCTACGGTGGCTACACCTTC.

The chain recombines TRBV30 with TRBJ2-5; D uncertain. The germline gives CDR1 GTSNPN, CDR2 SVGIG (reference sequence). The CDR3 sequence is 13 residues long. V lost 4 bases and J lost 1, with 10 bases in between. The DNA of the CDR3 is TGTGCCTGGAACGAGGTCTTCCAAGAGACCCAGTACTTC. This sequence encodes CAWNEVFQETQYF. Looking up the rest from reference TRBV30 and TRBJ2-5 gives the full variable domain: SQTIHQWPATLVQPVGSPLSLECTVEGTSNPNLYWYRQAAGRGLQLLFYSVGIGQISSEVPQNLSASRPQDRQFILSSKKLLLSDSGFYLCAWNEVFQETQYFGPGTRLLVL.

The rearrangement links TRBV7-2 to TRBJ1-1; no firm D call. CDR3 length: 11 residues. V was clipped by 0 bases and J by 8 bases, with 4 bases between them. Germline V CDR1 and CDR2: SGHTA, FQGNSA. CDR3 nucleotides: TGTGCCAGCAGCTTAGCAGTCGAAGCTTTCTTT. Its translation: CASSLAVEAFF.

This clone was observed once. This chain uses TRBV6-2 or TRBV6-3 with TRBJ2-7; tentative D call: TRBD1 (6 bases). The CDR3 spans 14 residues. Germline V gene data show CDR1 as MNHEY and CDR2 as SVGEGT. V dropped 0 bases and J dropped 4 bases, with 10 bases sitting between them. CDR3 nucleotide sequence: TGTGCCAGCAGTTACTCCGGCAGGGGTTACGAGCAGTACTTC. This codes for CASSYSGRGYEQYF.

This chain uses TRBV3-1 (or the pseudogene TRBV3-2) with TRBJ2-7, with D possibly being TRBD1 (5 bases). The CDR3 runs 13 residues. With 4 bases removed from V and 2 bases from J, the gap between germline ends came to 9 bases. Per germline, CDR1 LGHDT and CDR2 YNNKEL (reference sequence). CDR3 nucleotide sequence: TGTGCCAGCAGCCGCCAGGGCACCTACGAGCAGTACTTC. Encoded protein: CASSRQGTYEQYF.

This sequence joins TRBV29-1 and TRBJ1-2; unclear D gene. V lost 4 bases and J lost 14, with 14 bases in between. Germline V gene lookup returns CDR1 SQVTM and CDR2 ANQGSEA. This CDR3 is 10 amino acids long. The CDR3 DNA is TGCAGCGTTGCAGTACCGGAGAAGACCTTC. This codes for CSVAVPEKTF.

This clone was counted a few times. The chain recombines TRBV27 with TRBJ1-5; D not resolved. Trimming shortened V by 5 bases and J by 0 bases, and 8 bases separated the two germline ends. There are 14 residues in the CDR3. The germline V gene encodes CDR1 MNHEY and CDR2 SMNVEV (reference sequence). CDR3 sequence reads: CASSLYYSNQPQHF. The DNA of the CDR3 is TGTGCCAGCAGTCTCTACTATAGCAATCAGCCCCAGCATTTT.

On this clone: The junction departs from the called germline gene at one end, perhaps through a read error. The sample has other DNA sequences that encode this CDR3 too. The chain links TRBV7-8 to TRBJ1-2; D is undetermined. This CDR3 contains 15 residues. In germline, CDR1 is SGHVS, CDR2 FQNEAQ. The CDR3 region has the DNA TGTGCCAGCGCCTTGGACTTCGGATCCAACTACGGCTACACCTTC. Its translation: CASALDFGSNYGYTF.

This clone occurred a few times. The rearrangement joins TRBV3-1 (or the pseudogene TRBV3-2) to TRBJ1-5, with D possibly matching TRBD1 (6 bases). The germline gives CDR1 LGHDT, CDR2 YNNKEL (reference sequence). V was cut by 4 bases and J by 3 bases, with 16 bases left in between. The CDR3 covers 16 residues. The CDR3, as DNA: TGTGCCAGCAGCCCCAGCGGACAGTTTTCCAATCAGCCCCAGCATTTT. It translates to CASSPSGQFSNQPQHF.

This sequence joins TRBV27 and TRBJ1-2; 7 positions match TRBD1. Per the germline V gene, CDR1 is MNHEY and CDR2 is SMNVEV (reference sequence). The length of the CDR3 is 14 residues. J was trimmed by 4 bases and V by 5 bases; bases with no gene match: 7. The CDR3 region has the DNA TGTGCCAGCAGTAAAGGGGGCGCGGGCTATGGCTACACCTTC. This sequence encodes CASSKGGAGYGYTF.

The chain carries TRBV6-2 or TRBV6-3 and TRBJ2-5; TRBD2 is a possible D gene (6 bases). V was cut by 2 bases and J by 3 bases, with 10 bases left in between. This CDR3 is 14 amino acids long. Germline values: CDR1 MNHEY, CDR2 SVGEGT. The chain's CDR3 is CASSYGAGKETQYF. DNA for the CDR3: TGTGCCAGCAGTTACGGTGCGGGGAAAGAGACCCAGTACTTC.

This clone was counted many times. V and J are TRBV28 and TRBJ1-5; D possibly corresponds to TRBD1 (5 bases). The CDR3 is 14 amino acids. V was trimmed by 1 base and J by 5 bases, leaving 9 bases between them. Germline V CDR1 and CDR2: MDHEN, SYDVKM. The CDR3 spells CASSLSRGDQPQHF. The DNA for the CDR3 is TGTGCCAGCAGTTTATCACGGGGGGATCAGCCCCAGCATTTT.

The chain carries TRBV18 and TRBJ2-2, with D hard to call. Trimming removed 8 bases at V and 4 bases at J, with 8 bases between. The CDR3 length is 12 residues. Germline loops: CDR1 KGHSH, CDR2 LQKENI. Here the CDR3 reads CASVRSTGELFF. CDR3 nucleotides: TGTGCCAGCGTCAGAAGCACCGGGGAGCTGTTTTTT.